This TCR beta chain stems from a study of T cell responses to AZD1222 COVID-19 vaccine (dated by TCRdb to about 2021). For the study in its entirety: AZD1222 recipients given second doses at about 4 weeks or at about 12 weeks were pooled, since spike-specific TCR depth and breadth were not found to differ between the two schedules. TCR sequencing covered roughly 230 trial participants: 200 to 220 given two doses of AZD1222 and 26 given two doses of MenACWY control vaccine. Trial participants were enrolled by age into 18-55, 56-69 and 70-plus year subgroups, with 148, 28 and 57 TCR-sequenced participants respectively. Points the paper makes about the study in general: Conclusions about previously exposed vaccinees are limited because only six or seven AZD1222 recipients were SARS-CoV-2 seropositive at baseline. After two AZD1222 doses, both the breadth and the depth of spike-specific TCRs were significantly higher than at day 0 and than in MenACWY recipients. In the small 56-69-year group, the increase in depth fell short of significance, most likely because of low power. Because no day 14 peak-response samples were available, repertoires were characterized only after the peak T cell response. Vaccine-associated CD4 TCRs spanned the whole spike protein, with dominant responses in regions 160-218 and 743-854. Reportedly, close to half of the unique spike-specific TCRs recognized epitopes lying outside the regions that are mutated in the B.1.351 and B.1.1.7 variants. Most participants were white British and females outnumbered males, and the authors suggested that clonal diversity may have been underestimated.

The CDR3 regions of human TCRbeta chains were analyzed by immunosequencing. Per the original workflow: Repertoire TCRs were matched against a reference library of SARS-CoV-2-specific TCRs generated with the MIRA antigen-specificity platform. Breadth was defined as the fraction of unique TCRs that were SARS-CoV-2-associated. Depth was defined as the fraction of total T cells that were SARS-CoV-2-associated. Using the MIRA data, each spike-specific TCR was assigned both to the spike region to which the TCR was reactive and to a CD4 or CD8 class. Log10-transformed breadth and depth values were compared by one-way ANOVA with Sidak's multiple comparisons tests. The immuneACCESS repertoire file appears here via TCRdb, limited to in-frame rearrangements. These files lack a portion of the clones; in checked studies, under half of the deficit traces to unresolved V genes, and the cause of the others is not known. V and J calls and clone size are as listed in that table; D and trimming were resolved from the DNA. The sample has 110,000 to 150,000 clones on record, about 93% of them singletons. Jointly, the top ten make up about 9.1% of the sample.

Points on this clone: The clone's antigen remains unknown. The record has no base qualities; no much larger clone is one base away.

The sample's time point label, decoded: baseline before first vaccination. The vaccinee samples were drawn from two UK trials, COV001 and COV002, one of which was a single-blind randomized controlled phase 2/3 trial testing AZD1222 (ChAdOx1 nCoV-19) in healthy adults. Trial participant PBMC samples were collected at day 0 and day 28 after the second dose for TCRbeta chain sequencing. Counted from cysteine to phenylalanine, this CDR3 has 14 amino acids. The DNA shown is the 42-base CDR3, in frame from base 1. V and J lose 4 bases and 6 bases, and a span of 12 bases separates them. CDR1 and CDR2, per the germline V gene, are SGHDN and FVKESK.

The V and J genes are TRBV14 and TRBJ2-2, with no D gene named confidently. The source is an adult in good health. The material was peripheral blood, obtained on day 0 of AZD1222 vaccination. The DNA sequence reads TGTGCCAGCAGCCGCCGACTGGCCGCCGGGGAGCTGTTTTTT. The encoded protein is CASSRRLAAGELFF.